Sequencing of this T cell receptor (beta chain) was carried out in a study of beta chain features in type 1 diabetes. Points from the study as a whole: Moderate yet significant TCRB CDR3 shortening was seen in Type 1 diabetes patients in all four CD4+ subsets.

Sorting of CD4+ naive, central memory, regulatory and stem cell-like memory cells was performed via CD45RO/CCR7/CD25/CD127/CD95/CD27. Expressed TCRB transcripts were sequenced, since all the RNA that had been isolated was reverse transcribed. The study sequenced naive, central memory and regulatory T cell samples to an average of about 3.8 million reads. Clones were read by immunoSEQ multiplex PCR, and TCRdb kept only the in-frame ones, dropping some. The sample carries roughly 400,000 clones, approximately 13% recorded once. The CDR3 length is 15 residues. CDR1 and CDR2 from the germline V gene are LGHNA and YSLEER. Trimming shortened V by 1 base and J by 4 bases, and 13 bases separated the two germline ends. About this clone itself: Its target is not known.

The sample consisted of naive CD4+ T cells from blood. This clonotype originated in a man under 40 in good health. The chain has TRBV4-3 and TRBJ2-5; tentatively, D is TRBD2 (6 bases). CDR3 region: CASSQGRGGAETQYF. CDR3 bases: TGCGCCAGCAGCCAAGGGCGGGGTGGAGCAGAGACCCAGTACTTC.